This T cell receptor beta chain was recorded in a study of shared clonotypes between healthy human individuals. Study details: With ages of 18 to 49, the donors were a couple of women and a few men. CD8 memory received one plate per donor, CD8 naive two, CD4 memory three and CD4 naive three. Overall study findings and caveats: Clonotype sharing among donors, it was expected, would be affected by sequencing depth.

The method was immunoSEQ multiplex PCR; TCRdb's version includes in-frame clones alone and lacks a portion of them. This table has about 1,800,000 clones, 85% to 95% appearing once. Naive CD8 cells lacked CD45RO, underwent positive selection for CCR7 and left out terminally differentiated effector memory CD45RA+ cells. Comments on this clone: Its cognate antigen is unknown.

Looked up from germline, CDR1 is MGHRA and CDR2 is YSYEKL. The CDR3 is 13 amino acids. V trimming: 8 bases; J trimming: 4 bases; junction bases outside the gene matches: 7. Sequenced material: naive CD8+ T cells sorted from blood. The chain recombines TRBV4-1 with TRBJ2-7; 8 bases are shared with TRBD1. The TCR comes from a man aged 18 to 30 in good health. The CDR3 here is CASAQGANYEQYF. CDR3 sequence (DNA): TGCGCCAGCGCTCAGGGGGCGAATTACGAGCAGTACTTC.